A selection of T cell receptor beta chains follows, all from one sample in a study of blood T cell repertoires in COVID-19. Libraries were prepared by immunoSEQ multiplex PCR; TCRdb keeps only in-frame clonotypes and omits some of them. The table has 120,000 to 150,000 clones, roughly 84% seen once. Sequencing was performed on PBMCs or T cells enriched from blood (not recorded which). The receptors here all came from a man in his forties with acute COVID-19. The CDR3 runs from the conserved cysteine through the conserved F or W. Each record gives: clone size, J gene, V gene, CDR3 protein. Size tells how often a clone was seen (once, few, many) or the class of an expanded clone, and some rows leave it out.

>once|TRBJ1-4|TRBV30
CAWSWRDQGARSEKLFF
>NA|TRBJ2-2|TRBV6-4
CASSPSGGKTGELFF
>NA|TRBJ2-3|TRBV19
CASGGRLAVTDTQYF
>NA|TRBJ1-2|TRBV2
CASSSGIRSYGYTF
>NA|TRBJ1-5|TRBV6-5
CASSIDRASRQPQHF
>NA|TRBJ2-3|TRBV13
CASSFRLAGGTDTQYF
>NA|TRBJ1-6|TRBV7-2
CASAVLSSYNSPLHF
>NA|TRBJ2-1|TRBV2
CASRGTGSNEQFF
>NA|TRBJ2-5|TRBV6-5
CASSYHRQETQYF
>NA|TRBJ2-7|TRBV15
CATTQTGASSYEQYF
>NA|TRBJ1-5|TRBV19
CASSLDRDVVQPQHF
>NA|TRBJ1-1|TRBV6-6
CASSSGTVPEAFF
>few|TRBJ1-5|TRBV6-5
CASSLNPGNQPQHF
>NA|TRBJ2-5|TRBV15
CATSRDRVEETQYF
>NA|TRBJ2-7|TRBV3-1/TRBV3-2
CASSLLYEQYF
>once|TRBJ2-7|TRBV4-3
CASSQGTGESYEQYF
>NA|TRBJ1-1|TRBV5-4
CASSSRFPMNTEAFF
>NA|TRBJ2-7|TRBV5-4
CASSLLGVTYF
>few|TRBJ1-2|TRBV3-1/TRBV3-2
CASSQSAANGYTF
>NA|TRBJ2-1|TRBV9
CASSVQGSSYNEQFF
>NA|TRBJ1-2|TRBV11-2
CASSSDDVGRGYTF
>NA|TRBJ1-4|TRBV28
CASTRQNEKLFF
>NA|TRBJ2-1|TRBV11-3
CASSQVSSEQFF
>once|TRBJ1-2|TRBV20-1
CRGDSGVGYTF
>NA|TRBJ2-7|TRBV30
CAWSYSLTYEQYF
>NA|TRBJ1-2|TRBV30
CAWSAAGPYGYTF
>NA|TRBJ2-2|TRBV11-2
CASSPGDTGELFF
>NA|TRBJ1-1|TRBV7-2
CASSFGSPEAFF
>NA|TRBJ2-6|TRBV25-1
CASKGLAGGDSGANVLTF
>NA|TRBJ1-1|TRBV12-3/TRBV12-4
CASSLEDREAFF
>NA|TRBJ1-5|TRBV15
CATSPTGKANQPQHF
>NA|TRBJ2-4|TRBV4-3
CASSQDRRNIQYF
>NA|TRBJ2-1|TRBV5-5
CASSPSGGGQNEQFF
>NA|TRBJ1-1|TRBV21-1
CAKEGATLNTEAFF
>NA|TRBJ2-1|TRBV7-9
CASSLTGVGNNEQFF
>NA|TRBJ2-1|TRBV27
CASSFFPQTGINEQFF
>NA|TRBJ1-5|TRBV6-5
CASKTDSFFQPQHF
>NA|TRBJ1-2|TRBV3-1/TRBV3-2
CASSLSQAITYGYTF
>NA|TRBJ2-7|TRBV6-5
CASSWTTVPYEQYF
>NA|TRBJ2-1|TRBV5-1
CASSSSGGEEFF
>NA|TRBJ1-6|TRBV7-9
CASSLAVSGDSPLHF
>NA|TRBJ2-3|TRBV2
CASSEARGTDTQYF
>NA|TRBJ1-1|TRBV6-1
CASSEASGGETEAFF
>NA|TRBJ2-7|TRBV3-1/TRBV3-2
CASSQGAGAYEQYF
>NA|TRBJ1-1|TRBV27
CASSPTETGFFTEAFF
>NA|TRBJ2-5|TRBV3-1/TRBV3-2
CASSPLAGGETQYF
>NA|TRBJ1-3|TRBV28
CASSLSVGGNTIYF
>NA|TRBJ2-3|TRBV28
CASSLRQGNINSTDTQYF